This T cell receptor (beta chain) is from a study of T cell changes during pregnancy in multiple sclerosis. Repertoires were generated with immunoSEQ multiplex PCR, while TCRdb's copy carries only in-frame clones and drops some. The sample has more than 90,000 clones, more than 85% seen once. Germline V CDR1 and CDR2: MDHEN, SYDVKM. V was shortened by 3 bases and J by 5 bases, with 11 bases between the two germline ends. This CDR3 region has 14 residues. This chain links TRBV28 with TRBJ1-3; D gene uncertain. The specimen was peripheral blood, collected in the second trimester of pregnancy. This receptor was obtained from a female donor with multiple sclerosis, enrolled in a pregnancy study. CDR3 sequence reads: CASSFFGSRNTIYF. The CDR3 nucleotides read TGTGCCAGCAGTTTTTTCGGGTCACGAAACACCATATATTTT. Variable domain in full (rest from reference TRBV28 and TRBJ1-3): DVKVTQSSRYLVKRTGEKVFLECVQDMDHENMFWYRQDPGLGLRLIYFSYDVKMKEKGDIPEGYSVSREKKERFSLILESASTNQTSMYLCASSFFGSRNTIYFGEGSWLTVV.